A single sample is the source of the 14 T cell receptor beta chains below, sequenced in a study of cytomegalovirus exposure and HLA in healthy donors. The table came from immunoSEQ multiplex PCR; TCRdb's copy has only in-frame clones and leaves some out. The table lists 150,000 to 200,000 clones, more than 70% of them singletons. Sequences were obtained from PBMCs. The source of these receptors is a man younger than 35 in good health and CMV-seronegative.

The rearrangement uses TRBV28 and TRBJ1-5; no reliable D call. Trimming shortened V by 11 bases and J by 4 bases, and 18 bases separated the two germline ends. Per germline, CDR1 MDHEN and CDR2 SYDVKM. The CDR3 loop spans 14 amino acids. The CDR3 DNA reads as TGTGCCGGGAGGACGGTCGCGGGTAATCAGCCCCAGCATTTT. This translates into CAGRTVAGNQPQHF.

CDR3 sequence: CASSYPGLNYGYTF. The DNA of the CDR3 is TGTGCCAGCAGCTATCCTGGACTGAACTATGGCTACACCTTC. V and J are TRBV7-9 and TRBJ1-2; D not certain. The CDR3 covers 14 residues. In germline, CDR1 is SEHNR, CDR2 FQNEAQ (reference sequence). V was shortened by 4 bases and J by 2 bases, with 11 bases between the two germline ends.

The rearrangement joins TRBV2 to TRBJ2-7; D is possibly TRBD2 (5 bases). The CDR3 is made up of 13 amino acids. CDR1 SNHLY and CDR2 FYNNEI come from the germline V gene. V gave up 5 bases and J gave up 2 bases, with 10 bases separating them. The CDR3 bases are TGTGCCAGCAGTCCTAGCCTCACCTACGAGCAGTACTTC. Translated: CASSPSLTYEQYF.

This clone was observed once. The chain has TRBV5-4 and TRBJ2-1, with TRBD1 identical over 8 bases. Germline CDR1 SGHNT, CDR2 YYREEE (reference sequence). Trimming at V came to 0 bases and at J to 1 base, leaving 3 bases not matched to a gene. The CDR3 sequence is 16 residues long. The CDR3 sequence is CASSLVGTGSYNEQFF. DNA for the CDR3: TGTGCCAGCAGCTTGGTCGGGACAGGTTCCTACAATGAGCAGTTCTTC. Full variable domain (rest looked up from reference TRBV5-4 and TRBJ2-1): ETGVTQSPTHLIKTRGQQVTLRCSSQSGHNTVSWYQQALGQGPQFIFQYYREEENGRGNFPPRFSGLQFPNYSSELNVNALELDDSALYLCASSLVGTGSYNEQFFGPGTRLTVL.

J is TRBJ2-7 and V is TRBV4-3, with D maybe TRBD2 (5 bases). In germline, CDR1 is LGHNA, CDR2 YSLEER. V was cut by 4 bases and J by 4 bases, with 14 bases left in between. The CDR3 is 14 residues long. CDR3 coding DNA: TGCGCCAGCAGCCCTTTTACCGGCGGGTACGAGCAGTACTTC. Translated: CASSPFTGGYEQYF.

V and J are TRBV6-5 and TRBJ2-1, with D tentatively TRBD1 (5 bases). This CDR3 region has 14 residues. Deletions cut 6 bases from V and 9 bases from J, with 18 bases between. Per germline, CDR1 MNHEY and CDR2 SVGAGI. The CDR3 DNA sequence: TGTGCCAGCAGCCACCCCGGACAATCACGTGAGCAGTTCTTC. Residues: CASSHPGQSREQFF.

The chain carries TRBV5-1 and TRBJ1-1; D is unresolved. V was shortened by 4 bases and J by 5 bases, with 18 bases between the two germline ends. The CDR3 runs 15 residues. The V gene's germline CDR1 is SGHRS and CDR2 YFSETQ. The CDR3 sequence: CASSRYWRASTEAFF. CDR3 nucleotide sequence: TGCGCCAGCAGCAGGTACTGGAGAGCATCGACTGAAGCTTTCTTT.

The J gene is TRBJ2-1, the V gene TRBV19, with 7 bases fitting TRBD2. This CDR3 has 15 amino acids. In germline, CDR1 is LNHDA, CDR2 SQIVND (reference sequence). J lost 1 base, V lost 5 bases, and 5 bases had no gene match. As DNA, the CDR3 is TGTGCCAGTAGTCGGGGGGAATCGTCCTACAATGAGCAGTTCTTC. It codes for CASSRGESSYNEQFF.

The chain is built from TRBV5-4 and TRBJ1-1; 9 bases align to TRBD1. Germline V gene sequence: CDR1 SGHNT, CDR2 YYREEE (reference sequence). The CDR3 spans 14 residues. Unmatched junction bases numbered 8, after V lost 6 bases and J lost 5 bases. CDR3 residues: CASIRTGEGTEAFF. CDR3 coding DNA: TGTGCCAGCATAAGGACAGGGGAGGGGACTGAAGCTTTCTTT.

V usage is TRBV2 and J usage is TRBJ1-5; D gene uncertain. V was pared by 8 bases and J by 2 bases, with 22 bases between. The CDR3 runs to 17 residues. Germline V gene sequence: CDR1 SNHLY, CDR2 FYNNEI. The CDR3 spells CASGGQHPLTRNQPQHF. DNA of the CDR3: TGTGCCAGCGGCGGTCAGCACCCCTTAACGCGCAATCAGCCCCAGCATTTT.

This sequence joins TRBV7-9 and TRBJ2-7; TRBD2 matches at 9 bases. J lost 5 bases, V lost 6 bases, and 11 bases had no gene match. CDR3 length equals 15 residues. From germline, CDR1 is SEHNR and CDR2 FQNEAQ (reference sequence). The CDR3 DNA reads TGTGCCAGCAGTTTCGCGGCTAGCGGGACCCACGAGCAGTACTTC. This codes for CASSFAASGTHEQYF.

The chain employs TRBV7-8 and TRBJ1-2; 7 bases are a match to TRBD1. The CDR3 spans 14 residues. With 1 base clipped from V and 8 bases from J, the junction kept 7 bases outside the gene matches. Germline V gene lookup returns CDR1 SGHVS and CDR2 FQNEAQ. The CDR3 coding sequence is TGTGCCAGCAGCTTAGTGGCAGGGGGAGAGGGCTACACCTTC. This gives the protein CASSLVAGGEGYTF.

This chain uses TRBV25-1 with TRBJ2-3, with D possibly matching TRBD2 (5 bases). Trimming stripped 7 bases from V and 3 bases from J, with 11 bases between. The V gene's germline CDR1 is MGHDK and CDR2 SYGVNS. The CDR3 totals 13 residues. CDR3 in amino acids: CASIQEETDTQYF. CDR3 DNA sequence: TGTGCCAGCATCCAGGAGGAAACAGATACGCAGTATTTT.

The CDR3 reads CASSLGRVSTDTQYF. The DNA for the CDR3 is TGTGCCAGCAGCTTAGGTCGCGTTAGCACAGATACGCAGTATTTT. The V and J genes are TRBV11-3 and TRBJ2-3; D is undetermined. This CDR3 contains 15 residues. Trimming stripped 1 base from V and 0 bases from J, with 8 bases between. Germline V gene data show CDR1 as SGHNT and CDR2 as YENEEA.